The 15 T cell receptor beta chains below were found in one sample sequenced in a study of T cells in Graves' hyperthyroidism and ophthalmopathy. Amplification yielded TCR beta CDR3 regions, with RNA transcripts as the source. An initial round of RT-PCR targeting the TCR CDR3 relied on the HTBI primer set. TCRdb reprocessed the multiplex PCR reads with MiXCR, giving one entry per CDR3 protein. This sample has 450,000 to 700,000 distinct CDR3 sequences, with under 60% found just once. Specimen: peripheral blood or thyroid tissue (not recorded which). Receptors originate from a woman younger than 35 with Graves' hyperthyroidism.

This clonotype was seen at least ten times. The genes are TRBV20-1 and TRBJ2-7; possibly TRBD1 or TRBD2 for D (7 bases each). CDR3 length: 14 amino acids. Germline-derived CDR1 and CDR2 are DFQATT and SNEGSKA (reference sequence). Between the trimmed V and J ends, which lost 5 bases and 1 base, there was a span of 15 bases. The CDR3 coding sequence is TGCAGTGCTGGGGAGGGGGCTTATTCCTACGAGCAGTACTTC. Translation: CSAGEGAYSYEQYF.

This sequence joins TRBV20-1 and TRBJ1-2; tentatively, D is TRBD1 (6 bases). V was cut by 7 bases and J by 2 bases, with 14 bases left in between. There are 13 residues in the CDR3. Germline loops: CDR1 DFQATT, CDR2 SNEGSKA (reference sequence). DNA of the CDR3: TGCAGTGTCAGGGGAGTCCGCAACTATGGCTACACCTTC. This encodes CSVRGVRNYGYTF.

A few counts support this clonotype. V and J are TRBV9 and TRBJ1-2; 8 bases agree with TRBD1. This CDR3 is built from 16 residues. V lost 7 bases to trimming and J lost 8 bases; unmatched junction nucleotides: 19. Germline V gives CDR1 SGDLS, CDR2 YYNGEE. Here the CDR3 reads CASSPRTGFDLLGYTF. CDR3 DNA: TGTGCCAGCTCACCGCGGACAGGGTTTGATCTATTGGGCTACACCTTC.

This clonotype was detected ten times or more. This sequence joins TRBV19 and TRBJ1-2; D perhaps matches TRBD1 (5 bases). The germline V gene has CDR1 LNHDA and CDR2 SQIVND (reference sequence). Trimming left V 5 bases short and J 3 bases short, with 10 bases between. The CDR3 covers 13 residues. CDR3 loop: CASSARADYGYTF. In nucleotides, the CDR3 is TGTGCCAGTAGTGCCAGGGCTGACTATGGCTACACCTTC.

The table lists this clonotype with many counts. Here the CDR3 DNA reads TGTGCCAGCAGCCAACACGAAGGGGGCGCCGGACAGCCCCAGCATTTT. It yields the protein CASSQHEGGAGQPQHF. V gene TRBV7-2 combines with J gene TRBJ1-5; TRBD1 matches at 7 bases. The V segment lost 5 bases and the J segment 7 bases; nucleotides outside the gene matches: 14. The CDR3 has 16 residues. Looked up from germline, CDR1 is SGHTA and CDR2 is FQGNSA.

This clonotype was counted once. An end of the junction does not agree with germline; a read error may underlie this. This chain connects TRBV7-2 to TRBJ1-2; 8 bases map to TRBD1. Germline CDR1 SGHTA, CDR2 FQGNSA. The length of the CDR3 is 14 residues. The CDR3 bases are TGTGCCAGCAGCAAGACAGGGGACGACTATGGCTACACCTTT. Its translation: CASSKTGDDYGYTF.

The V gene is TRBV29-1, the J gene TRBJ2-7, with 9 bases fitting TRBD2. Per the germline V gene, CDR1 is SQVTM and CDR2 is ANQGSEA. This CDR3 is built from 15 residues. Germline trimming cut 7 bases from V and 3 bases from J; bases unmatched to any gene: 13. The CDR3 loop reads CSGRRGLAGFYEQYF. The CDR3 nucleotides read TGCAGCGGGAGGAGGGGGCTAGCGGGATTCTACGAGCAGTACTTC.

A remark on this clonotype: Given a much more abundant clone one base away, this may be a read error. V gene TRBV27 combines with J gene TRBJ2-5, with TRBD2 identical over 12 bases. CDR3 length equals 16 residues. CDR1 and CDR2 (germline): MNHEY, SMNVEV (reference sequence). In DNA, the CDR3 is TGTGCCAGCAGTTTCCGACTAGCGGGAGATCGGGAGACCCAGCACTTC. Protein sequence: CASSFRLAGDRETQHF.

The gene calls are TRBV6-1 and TRBJ1-1; D is uncertain. Germline V CDR1 and CDR2: MNHNS, SASEGT. With 0 bases removed from V and 8 bases from J, the gap between germline ends came to 7 bases. The CDR3 contains 12 residues. CDR3: CASSEAKLEAFF. CDR3 coding DNA: TGTGCCAGCAGTGAAGCGAAGTTAGAAGCTTTCTTT.

Many counts were recorded for this clonotype. This chain connects TRBV20-1 to TRBJ2-7; tentatively, D is TRBD2 (7 bases). V shed 4 bases and J shed 6 bases, with 16 bases lying between them. Germline V gene lookup returns CDR1 DFQATT and CDR2 SNEGSKA (reference sequence). CDR3 length equals 13 residues. CDR3 in DNA: TGCAGTGCTACCCTAGGGGGGGACCGCGAGCAGTACTTC. It encodes CSATLGGDREQYF.

V gene TRBV3-1 combines with J gene TRBJ1-1; the D is unclear. CDR3 size: 14 residues. V gave up 0 bases and J gave up 2 bases, with 7 bases separating them. Germline CDR1 and CDR2: LGHDT and YNNKEL (reference sequence). CDR3: CASSQEGINTEAFF. As DNA, the CDR3 is TGTGCCAGCAGCCAAGAGGGGATTAACACTGAAGCTTTCTTT.

V usage is TRBV29-1 and J usage is TRBJ2-1; D uncertain. Germline V lookup: CDR1 SQVTM, CDR2 ANQGSEA. The CDR3 spans 13 residues. V lost 8 bases and J 10 bases, leaving 21 bases between the germline ends. CDR3 nucleotide sequence: TGCAGCTCCGGCTTGCCTGGCCCCGGCGAGCAGTTCTTC. Its translation is CSSGLPGPGEQFF.

The rearrangement links TRBV12-3 or TRBV12-4 to TRBJ2-5, with D possibly being TRBD2 (5 bases). This CDR3 spans 13 amino acids. The V end lost 5 bases, the J end lost 5 bases, and 12 bases lay between the germline ends. The CDR3 loop is CASSPWTAETQYF. The CDR3 coding sequence is TGTGCCAGCAGTCCATGGACTGCCGAGACCCAGTACTTC.

This clonotype was recorded many times. CDR3 sequence reads: CASSQGGRVAFF. The CDR3 region has the DNA TGTGCCAGCAGCCAAGGGGGCAGGGTGGCTTTCTTT. The V gene is TRBV3-1, the J gene TRBJ1-1; possible D gene TRBD1, 5 bases. The CDR3 is 12 residues long. V lost 1 base to trimming and J lost 11 bases, with 11 bases between them. Per germline, CDR1 LGHDT and CDR2 YNNKEL (reference sequence).

This rearrangement joins TRBV7-2 to TRBJ2-3; 9 bases match TRBD2. The CDR3 covers 15 residues. Trimming at V came to 4 bases and at J to 2 bases, leaving 4 bases not matched to a gene. Germline V gives CDR1 SGHTA, CDR2 FQGNSA. The CDR3 loop reads CASSSRLAATDTQYF. DNA of the CDR3: TGTGCCAGCAGCTCGAGACTAGCGGCCACAGATACGCAGTATTTT.